Listed below are T cell receptor beta chains from one sample, sequenced in a study of T cell responses to AZD1222 COVID-19 vaccine. Using immunoSEQ multiplex PCR, the repertoire was profiled, and TCRdb retains in-frame clones only, with some absent. The sample holds approximately 44,000 clones; roughly 80% are singletons and the top ten take under 5%. The material was peripheral blood, obtained on day 0 of AZD1222 vaccination. The receptors originated from an adult in good health. Each CDR3 is given with its conserved first and last residue. The D gene is left open where the match is weak. For some rows the clone size is stated as once, few or many, or as a class when expanded; others skip it.

D gene | clone size | J gene | V gene | CDR3 protein | CDR3 DNA
NA | NA | TRBJ2-5 | TRBV12-2 | CASRLPRTGLQETQYF | TGTGCAAGTCGCTTACCGCGGACAGGGCTACAAGAGACCCAGTACTTC
TRBD2 | NA | TRBJ2-2 | TRBV2 | CASSVLAGGTGELFF | TGTGCCAGCAGCGTCCTAGCGGGGGGGACCGGGGAGCTGTTTTTT
TRBD1 | NA | TRBJ1-2 | TRBV7-8 | CASSLAGQLYGYTF | TGTGCCAGCAGCTTAGCGGGACAGCTCTATGGCTACACCTTC
TRBD1 | NA | TRBJ1-5 | TRBV15 | CATSRARGQGDIQPQHF | TGTGCCACCAGCAGAGCACGGGGACAGGGGGACATTCAGCCCCAGCATTTT
TRBD2 | NA | TRBJ2-3 | TRBV7-2 | CASSSSAAGGADTQYF | TGTGCCAGCAGCTCTAGCGCAGCGGGGGGGGCAGATACGCAGTATTTT
NA | NA | TRBJ1-4 | TRBV6-5 | CASRTQGVDEKLFF | TGTGCCAGCAGAACACAAGGGGTGGACGAAAAACTGTTTTTT
NA | NA | TRBJ2-3 | TRBV20-1 | CSASFLLVGADTQYF | TGCAGTGCTAGTTTCCTCCTGGTTGGGGCAGATACGCAGTATTTT
NA | NA | TRBJ2-3 | TRBV6-5 | CASGWGTDTQYF | TGTGCCAGCGGGTGGGGCACAGATACGCAGTATTTT
NA | NA | TRBJ1-3 | TRBV27 | CASSLKGQGGYTIYF | TGTGCCAGCAGTTTAAAGGGGCAGGGAGGTTACACCATATATTTT
NA | NA | TRBJ1-1 | TRBV30 | CAWRGIGGLNTEAFF | TGTGCCTGGAGGGGGATAGGAGGATTGAACACTGAAGCTTTCTTT
NA | once | TRBJ1-6 | TRBV15 | CATSSSYNSPLHF | TGTGCCACCAGCAGCTCCTATAATTCACCCCTCCACTTT
NA | NA | TRBJ2-6 | TRBV15 | CATSRDSVSGANVLTF | TGTGCCACCAGCAGAGATTCAGTCTCTGGGGCCAACGTCCTGACTTTC
NA | NA | TRBJ2-3 | TRBV7-2 | CASSTRGGGLSWDTQYF | TGTGCCAGCAGCACCCGTGGTGGCGGGCTGTCGTGGGATACGCAGTATTTT
NA | few | TRBJ1-3 | TRBV13 | CASSRPSSGNTIYF | TGTGCCAGCAGCCGCCCTAGCTCTGGAAACACCATATATTTT
TRBD2 | NA | TRBJ2-1 | TRBV7-2 | CASSLALAGGTYNEQFF | TGTGCCAGCAGCTTAGCGCTAGCGGGGGGGACCTACAATGAGCAGTTCTTC
NA | NA | TRBJ2-7 | TRBV2 | CARGDGSYEQYF | TGTGCCAGGGGGGACGGCAGCTACGAGCAGTACTTC
NA | NA | TRBJ1-5 | TRBV7-8 | CASSLFAGGWSNQPQHF | TGTGCCAGCAGCTTGTTTGCGGGGGGCTGGAGCAATCAGCCCCAGCATTTT